The clone carrying this T cell receptor beta chain was seen a handful of times. Its target is unknown. TCRdb re-derived calls from the 5' RACE reads in MiXCR, one entry per CDR3 protein. The sample records 250,000 to 400,000 distinct CDR3 sequences, roughly 11% being singletons. The data are from a study of CD8 T cells in ankylosing spondylitis. Study-wide results and limits: According to the report, clones linked to the disease were significantly enriched in matched synovial fluid samples taken from ankylosing spondylitis patients. Characteristic, it appeared, of ankylosing spondylitis blood was a TCR beta motif of roughly eight highly homologous variants.

Germline V gene data show CDR1 as KGHSH and CDR2 as LQKENI. The CDR3 consists of 12 residues. Trimming took off 6 bases at V and 7 bases at J, with 13 bases between the two ends. The clonotype originates from a female donor with ankylosing spondylitis or in good health (not recorded which). V usage is TRBV18 and J usage is TRBJ2-7, with D perhaps matching TRBD1 (6 bases). The source material was blood, either unsorted or a sorted T cell fraction (not recorded which). The CDR3 DNA sequence: TGTGCCAGCTCCAACAGGGACGGGGAGCAGTACTTC. Translation gives CASSNRDGEQYF. Looking up the rest from reference TRBV18 and TRBJ2-7 gives the full variable domain: NAGVMQNPRHLVRRRGQEARLRCSPMKGHSHVYWYRQLPEEGLKFMVYLQKENIIDESGMPKERFSAEFPKEGPSILRIQQVVRGDSAAYFCASSNRDGEQYFGPGTRLTVT.